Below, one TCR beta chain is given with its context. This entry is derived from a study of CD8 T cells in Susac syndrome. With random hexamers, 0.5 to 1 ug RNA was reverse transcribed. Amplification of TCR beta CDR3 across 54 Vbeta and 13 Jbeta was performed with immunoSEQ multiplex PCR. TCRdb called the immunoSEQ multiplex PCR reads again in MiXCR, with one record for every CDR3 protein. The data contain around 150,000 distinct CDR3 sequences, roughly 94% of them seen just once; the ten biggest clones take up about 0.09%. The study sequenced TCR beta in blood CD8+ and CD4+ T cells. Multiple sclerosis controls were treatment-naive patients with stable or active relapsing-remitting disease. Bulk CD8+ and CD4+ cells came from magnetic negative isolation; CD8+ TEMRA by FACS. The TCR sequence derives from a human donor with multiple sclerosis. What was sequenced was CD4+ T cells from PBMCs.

The DNA of the CDR3 is TGTGCCAGCAGCCAACCCGGTGGCGGGGAGGGCACTGAAGCTTTCTTT. Protein sequence: CASSQPGGGEGTEAFF. The chain carries TRBV4-2 and TRBJ1-1; D gene ambiguous. This CDR3 has 16 residues. The V gene's germline CDR1 is LGHNA and CDR2 YNFKEQ. The V end lost 2 bases, the J end lost 4 bases, and 17 bases lay between the germline ends.